These 26 T cell receptor beta chains came from one sample sequenced in a study of shared clonotypes between healthy human individuals. Some clones are missing from TCRdb's copy, which holds only in-frame ones; the method was immunoSEQ multiplex PCR. This sample yields 1.4 million to 1.5 million clones, of which approximately 97% are seen a single time; approximately 1.2% belongs to the top ten. The sequencing input was naive CD4+ T cells sorted from blood. The subset was: CD45RA+ positively selected. These receptors were obtained from a man under 40 in good health.

The CDR3 sequence: CASSRENRGLSETQYF. In DNA form, the CDR3 reads TGTGCCAGCAGCCGAGAAAACAGGGGGCTCAGCGAGACCCAGTACTTC. The chain recombines TRBV5-4 with TRBJ2-5, with 9 bases lining up with TRBD1. The J segment lost 5 bases and the V segment lost 4 bases, leaving 12 bases of the junction unmatched. Germline V gene lookup returns CDR1 SGHNT and CDR2 YYREEE (reference sequence). The CDR3 length is 16 residues.

This rearrangement joins TRBV28 to TRBJ2-6; D perhaps matches TRBD1 (6 bases). The germline gives CDR1 MDHEN, CDR2 SYDVKM. The CDR3 sequence is 16 residues long. V lost 5 bases and J 4 bases, leaving 15 bases between the germline ends. CDR3 sequence: CASSPGQFSGANVLTF. The CDR3 DNA reads as TGTGCCAGCAGTCCCGGACAGTTTTCGGGGGCCAACGTCCTGACTTTC.

The chain links TRBV15 to TRBJ2-1; TRBD2 aligns across 14 bases. The germline gives CDR1 LNHNV, CDR2 YYDKDF (reference sequence). The CDR3 is 18 residues long. The V and J ends lost 4 bases and 0 bases, in that order; junction bases with no gene match: 5. CDR3 coding DNA: TGTGCCACCAGCAAGGGACTAGCGGGAGTTCGCTCCTACAATGAGCAGTTCTTC. Residues: CATSKGLAGVRSYNEQFF. Full variable domain (missing parts from reference TRBV15 and TRBJ2-1): DAMVIQNPRYQVTQFGKPVTLSCSQTLNHNVMYWYQQKSSQAPKLLFHYYDKDFNNEADTPDNFQSRRPNTSFCFLDIRSPGLGDTAMYLCATSKGLAGVRSYNEQFFGPGTRLTVL.

This rearrangement joins TRBV2 to TRBJ2-5; D is undetermined. The V end lost 4 bases, the J end lost 2 bases, and 8 bases lay between the germline ends. CDR3 length: 13 residues. CDR1 is SNHLY, CDR2 FYNNEI, per germline. CDR3 protein: CASSGEKQETQYF. The CDR3 nucleotides read TGTGCCAGCAGTGGCGAGAAACAAGAGACCCAGTACTTC.

As regards this clone: This sample includes further DNA sequences coding for the same CDR3. This rearrangement joins TRBV18 to TRBJ1-1; D uncertain. The germline gives CDR1 KGHSH, CDR2 LQKENI. CDR3 size: 13 residues. V was cut by 2 bases and J by 3 bases, with 7 bases left in between. The CDR3 protein is CASSPAGDTEAFF. The CDR3 DNA reads as TGTGCCAGCTCACCAGCAGGCGACACTGAAGCTTTCTTT.

The V gene is TRBV2, the J gene TRBJ1-1; D call uncertain. V was trimmed by 0 bases and J by 0 bases, leaving 5 bases between them. Germline loops: CDR1 SNHLY, CDR2 FYNNEI. The CDR3 contains 14 residues. CDR3 sequence reads: CASSEALMNTEAFF. The CDR3 bases are TGTGCCAGCAGTGAAGCGCTGATGAACACTGAAGCTTTCTTT.

The CDR3 nucleotides read TGTGCCAGCAGTGAAGAGGGGGGAAGGGAGACCCAGTACTTC. It specifies CASSEEGGRETQYF. The V gene is TRBV25-1, the J gene TRBJ2-5, with D perhaps matching TRBD1 or TRBD2 (6 bases each). Trimming took off 2 bases at V and 5 bases at J, with 12 bases between the two ends. Germline CDR1 is MGHDK and CDR2 is SYGVNS. This CDR3 has 14 residues.

CDR3 bases: TGTGCCATCAGTGAGGGGGGTCTCTCTGGAAACACCATATATTTT. Translation: CAISEGGLSGNTIYF. The gene calls are TRBV10-3 and TRBJ1-3; D is possibly TRBD1 (5 bases). The CDR3 length is 15 residues. Trimming pared 2 bases from V and 0 bases from J, leaving 8 bases between. The germline CDR1 and CDR2 sequences are ENHRY and SYGVKD.

This chain joins TRBV19 and TRBJ2-6; D not resolved. CDR3 length: 17 amino acids. V shed 7 bases and J shed 1 base, with 17 bases lying between them. CDR1 and CDR2 (germline): LNHDA, SQIVND (reference sequence). The CDR3 DNA follows: TGTGCCAGTACCCCGCCGCGACCCCGATCTGGGGCCAACGTCCTGACTTTC. It is translated as CASTPPRPRSGANVLTF.

This chain links TRBV7-9 with TRBJ2-1; TRBD2 aligns across 14 bases. The V gene end was trimmed by 7 bases and the J gene end by 4 bases; junction bases not matched to a gene: 15. The CDR3 spans 19 residues. In germline, CDR1 is SEHNR, CDR2 FQNEAQ (reference sequence). CDR3 sequence reads: CASTRGTGLAGGYYNEQFF. The DNA of the CDR3 is TGTGCCAGCACCCGGGGGACCGGACTAGCGGGAGGATATTACAATGAGCAGTTCTTC.

CDR3 coding DNA: TGTGCCAGCTCACCACTGGGACTAGACTACGAGCAGTACTTC. Its translation: CASSPLGLDYEQYF. V usage is TRBV18 and J usage is TRBJ2-7, with 8 bases identical to TRBD2. The germline CDR1 and CDR2 sequences are KGHSH and LQKENI. Losses at the gene ends were 1 base for V and 3 bases for J; bases not matched to a gene: 2. The CDR3 contains 14 residues.

This clone was picked up one time. The gene calls are TRBV7-9 and TRBJ2-5; D may be TRBD2 (6 bases). Trimming removed 6 bases at V and 5 bases at J, with 13 bases between. Germline assignment: CDR1 SEHNR and CDR2 FQNEAQ (reference sequence). The CDR3 length is 13 residues. The CDR3 DNA is TGTGCCAGCAGTCCGGGGGTAGGGGAGACCCAGTACTTC. Translated, it gives CASSPGVGETQYF.

The rearrangement uses TRBV9 and TRBJ2-1, with 7 bases fitting TRBD2. V dropped 0 bases and J dropped 3; count of bases not matched to a gene: 3. This CDR3 comprises 15 residues. The germline V gene encodes CDR1 SGDLS and CDR2 YYNGEE. The CDR3 spells CASSVAAGDYNEQFF. The CDR3 DNA follows: TGTGCCAGCAGCGTAGCTGCGGGAGACTACAATGAGCAGTTCTTC. Using reference TRBV9 and TRBJ2-1 for the parts outside the CDR3, the full variable domain is DSGVTQTPKHLITATGQRVTLRCSPRSGDLSVYWYQQSLDQGLQFLIQYYNGEERAKGNILERFSAQQFPDLHSELNLSSLELGDSALYFCASSVAAGDYNEQFFGPGTRLTVL.

This clone was detected only once. CDR3 bases: TGTGCCAGAGCGATTAGCGGGAGGGGGTACGAGCAGTACTTC. It yields the protein CARAISGRGYEQYF. This chain connects TRBV2 to TRBJ2-7; 11 positions agree with TRBD2. The CDR3 is 14 residues long. Losses at the gene ends were 9 bases for V and 4 bases for J; bases not matched to a gene: 8. Per the germline V gene, CDR1 is SNHLY and CDR2 is FYNNEI.

Written as DNA, the CDR3 is TGCGCCAGCGGGGATCGCGGGGAGCTGTTTTTT. Translating gives CASGDRGELFF. This rearrangement joins TRBV10-1 to TRBJ2-2, with unresolved D. V lost 8 bases and J 7 bases, leaving 8 bases between the germline ends. The CDR3 has 11 amino acids. CDR1 is WNHNN, CDR2 SYGVQD, per germline (reference sequence).

V and J are TRBV30 and TRBJ1-4; D call uncertain. Trimming cost V 5 bases and J 4 bases, with 11 bases left between them. The CDR3 sequence is 13 residues long. Germline V gene sequence: CDR1 GTSNPN, CDR2 SVGIG (reference sequence). The CDR3 loop is CAWAHAHNEKLFF. DNA for the CDR3: TGTGCCTGGGCCCACGCACATAATGAAAAACTGTTTTTT.

This chain connects TRBV7-9 to TRBJ1-5; possibly TRBD1 for D (6 bases). CDR1 is SEHNR, CDR2 FQNEAQ, per germline (reference sequence). The CDR3 totals 15 residues. The V end lost 5 bases, the J end lost 7 bases, and 18 bases lay between the germline ends. The CDR3 DNA sequence: TGTGCCAGCAGCAAGAAGGGGGGGTCTGGACAGCCCCAGCATTTT. Translated, it gives CASSKKGGSGQPQHF.

The DNA for the CDR3 is TGCGCCAGCAATTCCGCGGGACAGGGTAATAGCGAGCAGTACTTC. Its protein is CASNSAGQGNSEQYF. The chain uses TRBV5-1 and TRBJ2-7; 9 positions match TRBD1. Germline lookup yields CDR1 SGHRS and CDR2 YFSETQ. The CDR3 runs 15 residues. V lost 6 bases and J lost 6; bases outside the gene matches: 13.

The chain recombines TRBV6-4 with TRBJ1-1; D is undetermined. V lost 1 base, J lost 13 bases, and 22 bases lay in between. The CDR3 sequence is 15 residues long. The germline V gene has CDR1 MRHNA and CDR2 SNTAGT. The CDR3 sequence is CASSDLGFAGRGLFF. The DNA of the CDR3 is TGTGCCAGCAGTGACTTAGGCTTCGCGGGGAGAGGACTTTTCTTT.

This rearrangement joins TRBV2 to TRBJ2-6; D may be TRBD2 (7 bases). The germline gives CDR1 SNHLY, CDR2 FYNNEI. The CDR3 length is 16 residues. V gave up 7 bases and J gave up 4 bases, with 17 bases separating them. CDR3 region: CASNLRGGPGANVLTF. Written as DNA, the CDR3 is TGTGCCAGCAACCTTAGGGGGGGCCCGGGGGCCAACGTCCTGACTTTC.

Of note for this clone: A far bigger clonotype differs at one base, so this is likely a read error. Within the sample, other DNA sequences also encode this same CDR3. V gene TRBV7-3 combines with J gene TRBJ1-1; possible D gene TRBD1, 6 bases. Germline V lookup: CDR1 SGHTA, CDR2 FQGTGA. V lost 2 bases, J lost 1 base, and 8 bases lay in between. The CDR3 is 14 residues long. The CDR3 DNA reads TGTGCCAGCAGCTTATTAGGGGGGAACACTGAAGCTTTCTTT. Amino acid sequence: CASSLLGGNTEAFF.

The CDR3 DNA reads as TGCGCCAGCAGCTTGTCTAGCGGGAGTGGCTACAATGAGCAGTTCTTC. Its translation: CASSLSSGSGYNEQFF. The chain employs TRBV5-1 and TRBJ2-1; 10 bases agree with TRBD2. V lost 1 base to trimming and J lost 3 bases; unmatched junction nucleotides: 4. CDR3 size: 16 residues. The germline V gene has CDR1 SGHRS and CDR2 YFSETQ.

The V call is TRBV2, the J call TRBJ2-7; 9 nucleotides line up with TRBD1. This CDR3 spans 15 amino acids. Looked up from germline, CDR1 is SNHLY and CDR2 is FYNNEI. V trimming: 6 bases; J trimming: 3 bases; junction bases outside the gene matches: 9. The DNA of the CDR3 is TGTGCCAGCAGAGAGACAGGGGGAGTCCTCTACGAGCAGTACTTC. Encoded protein: CASRETGGVLYEQYF.

The V gene is TRBV6-1, the J gene TRBJ2-1; the match to TRBD1 covers 7 bases. The CDR3 loop spans 14 amino acids. Germline V gene data show CDR1 as MNHNS and CDR2 as SASEGT. The V gene end was trimmed by 6 bases and the J gene end by 7 bases; junction bases not matched to a gene: 9. DNA for the CDR3: TGTGCCAGCAGCCGGACAGGATTTGGGAATGAGCAGTTCTTC. Encoded protein: CASSRTGFGNEQFF.

The chain links TRBV28 to TRBJ1-1; D not certain. Per germline, CDR1 MDHEN and CDR2 SYDVKM. The V end was cut by 10 bases, the J end by 3 bases, with 9 bases between. CDR3 size: 11 residues. The CDR3 region is CAIRRDTEAFF. The DNA for the CDR3 is TGTGCCATCCGGAGGGACACTGAAGCTTTCTTT.

Notes on this clone: Within the sample, other DNA sequences also encode this same CDR3. This chain uses TRBV5-6 with TRBJ2-2, with D possibly being TRBD1 (5 bases). V was pared by 0 bases and J by 6 bases, with 6 bases between. Germline loops: CDR1 SGHDT, CDR2 YYEEEE. The CDR3 consists of 13 residues. CDR3 DNA: TGTGCCAGCAGCTTGGCAGGGCCCGGGGAGCTGTTTTTT. Translated, it gives CASSLAGPGELFF.